The 17 T cell receptor beta chains reported below all come from one sample, sequenced in a study of T cell responses to AZD1222 COVID-19 vaccine. Only in-frame clones appear in the TCRdb table, and some are missing; sequencing was by immunoSEQ multiplex PCR. The sample records approximately 130,000 clones, 89% being singletons. Here the sequenced sample was peripheral blood, taken 28 days after the second AZD1222 dose. The source is an adult who received the AZD1222 COVID-19 vaccine.

This clone was counted once. The chain employs TRBV5-4 and TRBJ2-3; D unresolved. Deletions cut 6 bases from V and 0 bases from J, with 14 bases between. Germline V gene lookup returns CDR1 SGHNT and CDR2 YYREEE (reference sequence). This CDR3 is 15 amino acids long. The CDR3 bases are TGTGCCAGCAACACGGCAATTACTAGCACAGATACGCAGTATTTT. It encodes CASNTAITSTDTQYF.

The chain carries TRBV19 and TRBJ1-6; D gene uncertain. CDR3 length: 15 residues. Trimming stripped 2 bases from V and 8 bases from J, with 13 bases between. Germline V lookup: CDR1 LNHDA, CDR2 SQIVND (reference sequence). As DNA, the CDR3 is TGTGCCAGTAGTATACGCTACCCTCCGGATTCACCCCTCCACTTT. Translated: CASSIRYPPDSPLHF.

The chain recombines TRBV18 with TRBJ2-1, with a possible D match to TRBD1 (5 bases). V was cut by 6 bases and J by 7 bases, with 10 bases left in between. Germline V gene data show CDR1 as KGHSH and CDR2 as LQKENI. CDR3 length equals 12 residues. The chain's CDR3 is CASSSTANEQFF. The CDR3 DNA is TGTGCCAGCTCGTCGACAGCTAATGAGCAGTTCTTC.

The V gene is TRBV2, the J gene TRBJ2-3; 7 bases are shared with TRBD1. The CDR3 has 14 amino acids. The germline V gene has CDR1 SNHLY and CDR2 FYNNEI. J lost 1 base, V lost 5 bases, and 3 bases had no gene match. The CDR3 DNA follows: TGTGCCAGCAGTCTGGACAGGCGCACAGATACGCAGTATTTT. Its translation: CASSLDRRTDTQYF.

V is TRBV10-2 and J is TRBJ2-7; D perhaps matches TRBD2 (6 bases). The V gene's germline CDR1 is WSHSY and CDR2 SAAADI. Trimming left V 8 bases short and J 0 bases short, with 8 bases between. The CDR3 contains 12 residues. The chain's CDR3 is CASSGDSYEQYF. CDR3 DNA: TGCGCCAGCTCGGGGGACTCCTACGAGCAGTACTTC.

Note on this clone: This sample includes further DNA sequences coding for the same CDR3. J is TRBJ1-1 and V is TRBV5-1; 7 bases match TRBD1. This CDR3 is 15 amino acids long. Losses at the gene ends were 4 bases for V and 4 bases for J; bases not matched to a gene: 10. Germline lookup yields CDR1 SGHRS and CDR2 YFSETQ. The DNA of the CDR3 is TGCGCCAGCAGCACACGACAGGGCTTAGGCACTGAAGCTTTCTTT. Translated, it gives CASSTRQGLGTEAFF.

V gene TRBV7-8 combines with J gene TRBJ1-5, with TRBD1 matching 8 bases. V lost 0 bases and J lost 5; bases outside the gene matches: 3. Germline CDR1 and CDR2: SGHVS and FQNEAQ. The CDR3 length is 15 residues. CDR3 coding DNA: TGTGCCAGCAGCTTAGCGGCAGGGGGCTATCAGCCCCAGCATTTT. Translation: CASSLAAGGYQPQHF.

The chain joins TRBV6-1 to TRBJ1-5; D perhaps matches TRBD1 (5 bases). V lost 2 bases and J 4 bases, leaving 6 bases between the germline ends. CDR1 MNHNS and CDR2 SASEGT come from the germline V gene. There are 13 residues in the CDR3. CDR3 nucleotide sequence: TGTGCCAGCAGTGAATGGGGGAATCAGCCCCAGCATTTT. As protein: CASSEWGNQPQHF.

The genes are TRBV29-1 and TRBJ2-3; D gene unclear. Germline CDR1 is SQVTM and CDR2 is ANQGSEA. V was clipped by 6 bases and J by 5 bases, with 18 bases between them. The CDR3 spans 14 residues. The CDR3 DNA reads TGCAGCGTAACAGAATTATCAAGTGTAGATACGCAGTATTTT. Translating it yields CSVTELSSVDTQYF.

This rearrangement joins TRBV4-3 to TRBJ1-1; D is uncertain. Germline CDR1 LGHNA, CDR2 YSLEER. The CDR3 totals 15 residues. Trimming took 1 base from V and 0 from J, leaving 9 bases between them. The CDR3 loop reads CASSQVLYVNTEAFF. The CDR3 DNA follows: TGCGCCAGCAGCCAAGTCTTGTACGTGAACACTGAAGCTTTCTTT.

The CDR3 here is CASSLKQGTYNEQFF. The DNA for the CDR3 is TGTGCCAGCAGCTTAAAACAGGGGACCTACAATGAGCAGTTCTTC. V gene TRBV7-9 combines with J gene TRBJ2-1; 7 nucleotides line up with TRBD1. The CDR3 extends over 15 amino acids. Germline loops: CDR1 SEHNR, CDR2 FQNEAQ (reference sequence). J lost 2 bases, V lost 2 bases, and 3 bases had no gene match.

The chain uses TRBV18 and TRBJ2-1; 9 positions match TRBD2. CDR3 length: 14 residues. In germline, CDR1 is KGHSH, CDR2 LQKENI. V was pared by 3 bases and J by 5 bases, with 2 bases of the junction left unmatched. Here the CDR3 DNA reads TGTGCCAGCTCACCCCCTAGCGGGGACAATGAGCAGTTCTTC. As protein: CASSPPSGDNEQFF.

In this sample, this clone turned up a few times. This sequence joins TRBV2 and TRBJ2-4, with TRBD1 matching over 12 bases. This CDR3 region has 16 residues. The V gene's germline CDR1 is SNHLY and CDR2 FYNNEI. J was trimmed by 4 bases and V by 6 bases; bases with no gene match: 7. The CDR3 sequence: CASSTGTGGVKNIQYF. In nucleotides, the CDR3 is TGTGCCAGCAGCACCGGGACAGGGGGCGTAAAAAACATTCAGTACTTC.

The rearrangement links TRBV12-3 or TRBV12-4 to TRBJ1-2; no firm D call. The CDR3 runs 13 residues. The V end lost 3 bases, the J end lost 5 bases, and 10 bases lay between the germline ends. The CDR3 region is CASSFWGVYGYTF. The DNA for the CDR3 is TGTGCCAGCAGTTTTTGGGGAGTTTATGGCTACACCTTC.

This chain connects TRBV9 to TRBJ2-7; TRBD2 matches at 13 bases. The junction had 7 bases not matched to a gene; V was cut back by 4 bases and J by 3 bases. Per the germline V gene, CDR1 is SGDLS and CDR2 is YYNGEE. The CDR3 has 16 residues. CDR3 coding DNA: TGTGCCAGCAGCCAAGGGGGGACTAGCGGGGACTACGAGCAGTACTTC. Its translation: CASSQGGTSGDYEQYF.

The chain joins TRBV11-2 to TRBJ2-2; possible D gene TRBD2, 5 bases. Germline V gene lookup returns CDR1 SGHAT and CDR2 FQNNGV. V was cut by 5 bases and J by 6 bases, with 7 bases left in between. CDR3 length equals 12 residues. The CDR3 bases are TGTGCCAGCAGCGCCGGGGCCGGGGAGCTGTTTTTT. It specifies CASSAGAGELFF.

V is TRBV6-2 or TRBV6-3 and J is TRBJ2-7; D is undetermined. The CDR3 contains 15 residues. In germline, CDR1 is MNHEY, CDR2 SVGEGT. The germline V and J ends were trimmed by 4 bases and 0 bases, with 13 bases remaining between them. CDR3 region: CASSFSDHSSYEQYF. The CDR3 DNA is TGTGCCAGCAGTTTTTCGGACCACAGCTCCTACGAGCAGTACTTC.